A selection of T cell receptor beta chains follows, all from one sample in a study of blood T cells in healthy people across ages. TCRdb independently ran MiXCR on the 5' RACE reads; one entry per CDR3 protein. Of some 900,000 distinct CDR3 sequences listed, 40% to 60% were seen once; the top ten hold 13%. The source material was blood. These receptors all come from a man aged 25-45 years in good health. CDR3s include the opening cysteine and the closing phenylalanine or tryptophan. D genes are given only for firm matches. Some rows have no size entry. The others give once, few or many, or a class for an expanded clone.

TGTGCCAGCATCGCCGGGACTAGCGGGATAAAGAATGAGCAGTTCTTC CASIAGTSGIKNEQFF NA TRBV7-8 TRBD2 16 TRBJ2-1
TGTGCCAGCAGCCCCGATCCCTATACCTACGAGCAGTACTTC CASSPDPYTYEQYF NA TRBV3-1 NA 14 TRBJ2-7
TGTGCCAGCAGGAACAGGGCCAGCTCCTACAATGAGCAGTTCTTC CASRNRASSYNEQFF few TRBV12-3/TRBV12-4 NA 15 TRBJ2-1
TGTGCCAGCAGCCAAGGGGGCGGGGGGTTCTACGAGCAGTACTTC CASSQGGGGFYEQYF many TRBV4-2 TRBD2 15 TRBJ2-7
TGTGCCTGGAGTACCCGGGGGGGCACTGAAGCTTTCTTT CAWSTRGGTEAFF NA TRBV30 NA 13 TRBJ1-1
TGTGCCAGCAACACTGACAGGGACCTTGCCTACGAGCAGTACTTC CASNTDRDLAYEQYF few TRBV6-2/TRBV6-3 TRBD1 15 TRBJ2-7
TGTGCCAGCAGCCCCGGGACAGGGGTTTCCTACAATGAGCAGTTCTTC CASSPGTGVSYNEQFF NA TRBV28 TRBD1 16 TRBJ2-1
TGTGCCACCAGTGACCCTCAACCGGCAGATACGCAGTATTTT CATSDPQPADTQYF few TRBV24-1 NA 14 TRBJ2-3
TGTGCCAGCAGCCCCAGACTAGCGGGGGGTGCTAGCTCCTACAATGAGCAGTTCTTC CASSPRLAGGASSYNEQFF NA TRBV7-2 TRBD2 19 TRBJ2-1
TGTGCCAGCAGATTTGGCGGACAGGGAATCCCCCTCCACTTT CASRFGGQGIPLHF NA TRBV7-2 TRBD1 14 TRBJ1-6
TGTGCCAGCAGCGTAGAGCAGGGGTTGGGTGGCTACACCTTC CASSVEQGLGGYTF NA TRBV9 NA 14 TRBJ1-2
TGTGCCAGCAGCAGAGCCGACCAGGTTTACACTGAAGCTTTCTTT CASSRADQVYTEAFF NA TRBV12-3/TRBV12-4 NA 15 TRBJ1-1
TGTGCCAGCAGCCCCCGACAGAGCCAAGAGACCCAGTACTTC CASSPRQSQETQYF NA TRBV9 NA 14 TRBJ2-5
TGCAGTGCTAGATACGGGTCGGGGGACAATGAGCAGTTCTTC CSARYGSGDNEQFF NA TRBV20-1 NA 14 TRBJ2-1
TGCAGTGTCCGAGGGGGCGCCGGGCAGCCCCAGCATTTT CSVRGGAGQPQHF NA TRBV20-1 TRBD1 13 TRBJ1-5
TGTGCCAGCAGCGTAGGGGGCGGGGGGGCGCATAATGAGCAGTTCTTC CASSVGGGGAHNEQFF NA TRBV9 TRBD2 16 TRBJ2-1
TGTGCCAGCAGCCCCAGACGGGCTTCCTCCTACAATGAGCAGTTCTTC CASSPRRASSYNEQFF few TRBV3-1 NA 16 TRBJ2-1
TGTGCCAGCAGTTTATATGCGGGGGAGGGGGGTGAGCAGTTCTTC CASSLYAGEGGEQFF many TRBV28 NA 15 TRBJ2-1
TGCGCCAGCAGCCAAGGTCGGACTAGCGGGACCTACAATGAGCAGTTCTTC CASSQGRTSGTYNEQFF NA TRBV4-3 TRBD2 17 TRBJ2-1
TGCGCCAGCAGCCCCCGGACTAGCGGCACCTACACAGATACGCAGTATTTT CASSPRTSGTYTDTQYF NA TRBV4-1 TRBD2 17 TRBJ2-3
TGTGCCAGCAGCCAACGACTAGCGGGAAGCGAGCAGTTCTTC CASSQRLAGSEQFF NA TRBV4-2 TRBD2 14 TRBJ2-1
TGCGCCAGCAGAGTGGGGGGGGACCAAGAGACCCAGTACTTC CASRVGGDQETQYF NA TRBV10-2 TRBD2 14 TRBJ2-5
TGTGCCAGCAGCTTAGATGAGGGCGCCTACGAGCAGTACTTC CASSLDEGAYEQYF many TRBV7-6 NA 14 TRBJ2-7
TGTGCCAGCAGCCAGAATGGGGGGGGGAGGGCTTTCTTT CASSQNGGGRAFF NA TRBV3-1 NA 13 TRBJ1-1
TGTGCCAGCAGTGAACTAGCGGGGGAAGAGACCCAGTACTTC CASSELAGEETQYF NA TRBV2 TRBD2 14 TRBJ2-5
TGTGCCAGCTCCCCTGTGGCAGGGGACCACGAGCAGTACTTC CASSPVAGDHEQYF NA TRBV18 NA 14 TRBJ2-7
TGCAGTGCTAGCACCCCCGGCTATAGCAATCAGCCCCAGCATTTT CSASTPGYSNQPQHF few TRBV20-1 NA 15 TRBJ1-5
TGTGCCACCAGTGATTTGGGCAGGGGGAACACCGGGGAGCTGTTTTTT CATSDLGRGNTGELFF few TRBV24-1 NA 16 TRBJ2-2
TGTGCCAGCAGCTCCACCGGGACAGGGCAATACGAGCAGTACTTC CASSSTGTGQYEQYF few TRBV6-5 TRBD1 15 TRBJ2-7
TGTGCCAGCAGCCACCCCAGCGGGGGCAAGAATGAGCAGTTCTTC CASSHPSGGKNEQFF NA TRBV3-1 TRBD2 15 TRBJ2-1
TGTGCCAGCAGATCTCATAGCAGTCTAACTAACTATGGCTACACCTTC CASRSHSSLTNYGYTF few TRBV27 NA 16 TRBJ1-2